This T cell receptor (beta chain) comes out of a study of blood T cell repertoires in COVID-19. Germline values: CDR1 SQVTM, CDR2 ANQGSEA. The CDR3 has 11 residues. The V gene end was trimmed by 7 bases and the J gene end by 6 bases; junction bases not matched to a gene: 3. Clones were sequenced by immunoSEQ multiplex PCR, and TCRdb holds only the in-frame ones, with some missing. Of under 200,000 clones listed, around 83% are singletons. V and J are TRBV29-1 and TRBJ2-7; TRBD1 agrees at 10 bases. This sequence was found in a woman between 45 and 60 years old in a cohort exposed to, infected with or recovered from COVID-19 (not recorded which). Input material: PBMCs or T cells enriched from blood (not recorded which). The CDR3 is CSGGQGVEQYF. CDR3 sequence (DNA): TGCAGCGGCGGACAGGGGGTCGAGCAGTACTTC.